What follows is one T cell receptor beta chain and its context. This entry belongs to a study of blood T cell repertoires in COVID-19. About the research overall: Sites across the United States, Italy and Spain contributed samples from acute and convalescent COVID-19. In each case, the material was cDNA or gDNA derived from T cells, B-cell-depleted T cells, or PBMCs.

Original methodology: Reference gene primer amplification yielded estimated nucleated cell counts. Generated by immunoSEQ multiplex PCR, the TCRdb table keeps only in-frame clones and is missing some. D and trimming come from the DNA, and the V and J calls and clone size come from that table. This sample carries fewer than 90,000 clones, almost 85% of them seen once, and the ten largest clones take around 35%. Per germline, CDR1 SGHNT and CDR2 YYREEE (reference sequence). CDR3 length equals 16 residues. Germline trimming cut 0 bases from V and 0 bases from J; bases unmatched to any gene: 2. The sequencing input was peripheral blood. The chain couples TRBV5-4 to TRBJ2-2; 7 positions match TRBD1. This receptor was obtained from a man between 65 and 85 years old with acute or convalescent COVID-19. The CDR3 here is CASSLGGTANTGELFF. The CDR3 coding sequence is TGTGCCAGCAGCTTGGGAGGGACAGCGAACACCGGGGAGCTGTTTTTT.